In its sample, the clone carrying this T cell receptor (beta chain) was seen once. The antigen remains unidentified. The data derive from a study of immune cell composition in non-small cell lung cancer. General study findings and limits: Adenocarcinomas with higher top tumour-associated clone frequency had more reactive TILs. It was not proven that tumour-reactive clones equal dominant tumour-associated clones. Smoking pack-years did not significantly correlate with tumour TCR-beta clonality. 60% to 80% of squamous and about 31% of adenocarcinoma cases had tumour-associated clones >0.5%.

Trimming stripped 4 bases from V and 4 bases from J, with 10 bases between. The CDR3 has 14 residues. CDR1 is SEHNR, CDR2 FQNEAQ, per germline (reference sequence). Normal lung was taken at the farthest possible site, at least 3 cm from tumour. Repertoires were generated with immunoSEQ multiplex PCR, while TCRdb's copy carries only in-frame clones and drops some. The sample includes 5,000 to 5,500 clones, 70% to 90% of them seen just once. Sequencing was done on a sample of non-adjacent lung tissue. The clonotype was recovered from a human donor with non-small cell lung cancer. Some clones in this sample may be carry-over from other donors' samples. This chain links TRBV7-9 with TRBJ1-4; TRBD1 might be the D (5 bases). For the CDR3, the DNA is TGTGCCAGCAGCTCCCGGGGGGTTAATGAAAAACTGTTTTTT. It encodes CASSSRGVNEKLFF. Filled out from reference TRBV7-9 and TRBJ1-4, the complete variable domain reads DTGVSQNPRHKITKRGQNVTFRCDPISEHNRLYWYRQTLGQGPEFLTYFQNEAQLEKSRLLSDRFSAERPKGSFSTLEIQRTEQGDSAMYLCASSSRGVNEKLFFGSGTQLSVL.